This is a list of T cell receptor beta chains from one sample in a study of T cell responses to AZD1222 COVID-19 vaccine. Clones were sequenced by immunoSEQ multiplex PCR, and TCRdb holds only the in-frame ones, with some missing. This sample yields 170,000 or so clones, of which 87% are seen a single time; roughly 2.5% belongs to the top ten. Sequencing was performed on peripheral blood, taken on day 0 of AZD1222 vaccination. The receptors shown here come from an adult in good health. Each CDR3 is given with its conserved first and last residue. D genes are given only for firm matches. Size tells how often a clone was seen (once, few, many) or the class of an expanded clone, and some rows leave it out.

D	V	J	size	CDR3	DNA
.	TRBV28	TRBJ2-7	.	CASSFGGSSYEQYF	TGTGCCAGCAGTTTTGGCGGGTCCTCCTACGAGCAGTACTTC
.	TRBV13	TRBJ2-7	few	CASSFVNGPDPYEQYF	TGTGCCAGCAGCTTCGTGAATGGGCCGGATCCCTACGAGCAGTACTTC
.	TRBV7-9	TRBJ2-7	.	CASSLSNGYHYEQYF	TGTGCCAGCAGCTTAAGTAACGGGTACCACTACGAGCAGTACTTC
TRBD1	TRBV6-5	TRBJ2-3	.	CASSLDRGRGTQYF	TGTGCCAGCAGTTTGGACAGGGGAAGAGGTACGCAGTATTTT
.	TRBV5-5	TRBJ1-4	.	CASTARATEKLFF	TGTGCCAGCACCGCGCGGGCTACTGAAAAACTGTTTTTT
TRBD1	TRBV19	TRBJ1-5	.	CASSIDPRGLASQHF	TGTGCCAGTAGTATAGATCCCAGGGGGCTAGCGTCCCAGCATTTT
.	TRBV2	TRBJ1-1	.	CASSEFVMGAFF	TGTGCCAGCAGTGAATTTGTAATGGGAGCTTTCTTT
TRBD1	TRBV7-2	TRBJ1-1	.	CASSLQGGSTEAFF	TGTGCCAGCAGCCTACAGGGGGGTAGCACTGAAGCTTTCTTT
.	TRBV6-5	TRBJ1-1	.	CASTPTGYTEAFF	TGTGCCAGCACCCCCACGGGGTACACTGAAGCTTTCTTT
.	TRBV5-1	TRBJ2-7	.	CASSSPQGLGEQYF	TGCGCCAGCAGCTCCCCACAGGGTCTGGGCGAGCAGTACTTC
.	TRBV19	TRBJ1-2	.	CASRDQVDGYTF	TGTGCCAGCAGAGACCAGGTAGATGGCTACACCTTC
TRBD1	TRBV2	TRBJ1-2	.	CASDRGQNGYTF	TGTGCCAGCGACAGGGGGCAAAATGGCTACACCTTC
TRBD2	TRBV4-2	TRBJ2-1	.	CASSPYVTSGSKTEQFF	TGTGCCAGCAGCCCCTACGTGACTAGCGGGAGCAAAACTGAGCAGTTCTTC
TRBD1	TRBV19	TRBJ1-3	once	CASSMDRVTSSGNTIYF	TGTGCCAGTAGTATGGACAGGGTAACTTCATCTGGAAACACCATATATTTT
.	TRBV28	TRBJ1-2	.	CASSHPGVPGYTF	TGTGCCAGCAGCCACCCCGGGGTTCCTGGCTACACCTTC
.	TRBV28	TRBJ2-7	.	CASSLLTTEQYF	TGTGCCAGCAGTTTACTGACCACCGAGCAGTACTTC
.	TRBV3-1/TRBV3-2	TRBJ2-1	.	CASRQGPVGHEQFF	TGTGCCAGCAGACAAGGCCCCGTAGGGCATGAGCAGTTCTTC
TRBD2	TRBV10-3	TRBJ2-1	.	CAISYSSGHSSYNEQFF	TGTGCCATCAGCTACTCTAGCGGCCACAGCTCCTACAATGAGCAGTTCTTC
TRBD2	TRBV14	TRBJ2-1	.	CASSQGISGTISYNEQFF	TGTGCCAGCAGCCAAGGTATTAGCGGGACTATCTCCTACAATGAGCAGTTCTTC
TRBD1	TRBV6-5	TRBJ1-5	.	CASTVTGTVVQPQHF	TGTGCCAGCACAGTAACAGGGACAGTTGTACAGCCCCAGCATTTT